Listed here are 20 T cell receptor beta chains from one sample, sequenced in a study of neurological immune-mediated disorders. TCRdb recomputed calls from the 5' RACE reads with MiXCR, one row per CDR3 protein. The repertoire has tens of thousands of distinct CDR3 sequences, roughly 4.8% of them found once; the top ten carry around 2.2%. Sequenced sample: PBMCs. These receptor sequences come from a woman under 40 with multiple sclerosis.

This clonotype turned up a few times. Given a much more abundant clone one base away, this may be a read error. This sequence joins TRBV5-1 and TRBJ1-2, with TRBD1 matching 7 bases. Germline CDR1 and CDR2: SGHRS and YFSETQ. V was pared by 3 bases and J by 6 bases, with 11 bases of the junction left unmatched. The CDR3 extends over 15 amino acids. The CDR3, as DNA: TGCGCCAGCAGCTCACCGAGACAGGGAAGTAATGGCTACACCTTC. This translates into CASSSPRQGSNGYTF. The full variable domain, rest sourced from reference TRBV5-1 and TRBJ1-2, is KAGVTQTPRYLIKTRGQQVTLSCSPISGHRSVSWYQQTPGQGLQFLFEYFSETQRNKGNFPGRFSGRQFSNSRSEMNVSTLELGDSALYLCASSSPRQGSNGYTFGSGTRLTVV.

This clonotype has at least ten counts. The gene calls are TRBV29-1 and TRBJ1-2; D remains ambiguous. Deletions cut 4 bases from V and 2 bases from J, with 8 bases between. From germline, CDR1 is SQVTM and CDR2 ANQGSEA. The CDR3 is 12 residues long. This chain's CDR3 is CSVAYGNYGYTF. The CDR3 DNA is TGCAGCGTTGCTTACGGAAACTATGGCTACACCTTC.

This clonotype was detected a few times. The genes are TRBV3-1 and TRBJ2-3; 8 bases agree with TRBD2. Germline-derived CDR1 and CDR2 are LGHDT and YNNKEL (reference sequence). The CDR3 has 15 residues. The trim removed 1 base at V and 5 bases at J, leaving 5 bases unmatched. CDR3 sequence reads: CASSQGYTSGDTQYF. The CDR3 DNA sequence: TGTGCCAGCAGCCAAGGGTACACTAGCGGAGATACGCAGTATTTT.

Many counts were recorded for this clonotype. V usage is TRBV2 and J usage is TRBJ2-1; TRBD2 agrees at 10 bases. With V trimmed by 6 bases and J by 9 bases, 5 bases remained unmatched. Germline CDR1 and CDR2: SNHLY and FYNNEI. CDR3 length: 13 amino acids. The CDR3 reads CASRPSGSSEQFF. The CDR3 region has the DNA TGTGCCAGCAGACCTAGCGGGAGTAGTGAGCAGTTCTTC.

This clonotype was seen many times. This chain links TRBV20-1 with TRBJ1-1; weak D call: TRBD1 (6 bases). Germline V lookup: CDR1 DFQATT, CDR2 SNEGSKA (reference sequence). The CDR3 length is 15 residues. CDR3 sequence: CNLEPGAPGNTEAFF. The DNA for the CDR3 is TGCAACCTAGAGCCGGGGGCGCCGGGGAACACTGAAGCTTTCTTT.

This clonotype was detected only a few times. This could be a read error, since a much larger clone is one nucleotide away. The chain's CDR3 is CASSPYRDRIVTQYF. The CDR3, as DNA: TGTGCCAGCAGCCCCTACCGGGACAGAATAGTGACCCAGTACTTC. The V gene is TRBV7-6, the J gene TRBJ2-5, with 7 bases lining up with TRBD1. The CDR3 is 15 amino acids. Germline values: CDR1 SGHVS, CDR2 FNYEAQ. V lost 5 bases to trimming and J lost 7 bases; unmatched junction nucleotides: 13.

Only a few counts were recorded for this clonotype. The CDR3 sequence is CASGPGFLGDEQFF. CDR3 in DNA: TGTGCTAGTGGCCCCGGGTTCCTAGGGGATGAGCAGTTCTTC. This chain joins TRBV12-5 and TRBJ2-1; D is possibly TRBD1 (5 bases). CDR3 length: 14 residues. From germline, CDR1 is LGHNT and CDR2 FRNRAP. The V end lost 6 bases, the J end lost 8 bases, and 17 bases lay between the germline ends. Complete variable domain (other parts from reference TRBV12-5 and TRBJ2-1): DARVTQTPRHKVTEMGQEVTMRCQPILGHNTVFWYRQTMMQGLELLAYFRNRAPLDDSGMPKDRFSAEMPDATLATLKIQPSEPRDSAVYFCASGPGFLGDEQFFGPGTRLTVL.

This clonotype appeared many times. The gene calls are TRBV4-1 and TRBJ1-5; tentative D call: TRBD1 (6 bases). Germline V gene lookup returns CDR1 MGHRA and CDR2 YSYEKL. CDR3 length equals 19 residues. The germline V and J ends were trimmed by 0 bases and 2 bases, with 20 bases remaining between them. CDR3: CASSQEGAGWTGGNQPQHF. In DNA form, the CDR3 reads TGCGCCAGCAGCCAAGAGGGGGCAGGGTGGACTGGCGGCAATCAGCCCCAGCATTTT.

This clonotype was seen only a few times. The V call is TRBV4-1, the J call TRBJ2-5; D uncertain. V lost 1 base and J 7 bases, leaving 10 bases between the germline ends. CDR1 and CDR2 (germline): MGHRA, YSYEKL. The CDR3 is made up of 13 amino acids. The CDR3 region is CASSQGYSGTQYF. CDR3 in DNA: TGCGCCAGCAGCCAAGGATATTCGGGGACCCAGTACTTC.

This clonotype is medium-sized. The genes are TRBV12-3 or TRBV12-4 and TRBJ1-6, with no clear D. The CDR3 runs to 13 residues. The ends were cut back, 6 bases at V and 18 bases at J, with 21 bases in the middle. CDR3 nucleotide sequence: TGTGCCAGCAGCCCCGGACCAGCCGGCCCACCCCACTTT. It translates to CASSPGPAGPPHF.

Many counts were recorded for this clonotype. The V call is TRBV10-3, the J call TRBJ2-3; D unclear. The CDR3 has 13 residues. Trimming pared 2 bases from V and 2 bases from J, leaving 5 bases between. CDR1 is ENHRY, CDR2 SYGVKD, per germline. CDR3 amino acids: CAISEGYTDTQYF. The CDR3 nucleotides are TGTGCCATCAGTGAGGGGTACACAGATACGCAGTATTTT.

Worth noting for this clonotype: A much larger clone differs by one base, so this may be a read error. The genes are TRBV7-3 and TRBJ2-3, with D perhaps given as TRBD1 or TRBD2 (5 bases each). This CDR3 is built from 13 residues. CDR1 and CDR2 from the germline V gene are SGHTA and FQGTGA. V shed 5 bases and J shed 4 bases, with 10 bases lying between them. The CDR3, as DNA: TGTGCCAGCAGCCTGAGGGGCGCAGATACGCAGTATTTT. It specifies CASSLRGADTQYF.

In this sample, this clonotype turned up many times. The chain carries TRBV9 and TRBJ1-5, with D hard to call. The ends were cut back, 0 bases at V and 0 bases at J, with 4 bases in the middle. Germline CDR1 SGDLS, CDR2 YYNGEE. This CDR3 contains 14 residues. The CDR3 region has the DNA TGTGCCAGCAGCGTAGGCAGTAGCAATCAGCCCCAGCATTTT. Translated: CASSVGSSNQPQHF. Full variable domain (rest looked up from reference TRBV9 and TRBJ1-5): DSGVTQTPKHLITATGQRVTLRCSPRSGDLSVYWYQQSLDQGLQFLIQYYNGEERAKGNILERFSAQQFPDLHSELNLSSLELGDSALYFCASSVGSSNQPQHFGDGTRLSIL.

This clonotype has at least ten counts. The chain links TRBV7-8 to TRBJ2-1; D possibly uses TRBD1 or TRBD2 (6 bases each). Germline V gives CDR1 SGHVS, CDR2 FQNEAQ. V lost 10 bases, J lost 4 bases, and 23 bases lay in between. The CDR3 is 16 residues long. The DNA for the CDR3 is TGTGCCATCGAGCTTACGGGGGCCGGCCGGTACAATGAGCAGTTCTTC. This translates into CAIELTGAGRYNEQFF.

Many counts were recorded for this clonotype. The rearrangement links TRBV12-3 or TRBV12-4 to TRBJ1-5; 9 bases fit TRBD1. V gave up 2 bases and J gave up 3 bases; unmatched junction bases: 5. CDR3 size: 16 residues. As DNA, the CDR3 is TGTGCCAGCAGTTTACCCGGGACAGGGCCCAATCAGCCCCAGCATTTT. Translation gives CASSLPGTGPNQPQHF.

This clonotype was observed a few times. The chain employs TRBV12-5 and TRBJ2-3; 7 bases align to TRBD1. The V gene's germline CDR1 is LGHNT and CDR2 FRNRAP. CDR3 length: 15 residues. V lost 1 base, J lost 2 bases, and 3 bases stayed unmatched. This CDR3 reads CASGLGTGPTDTQYF. The DNA for the CDR3 is TGTGCTAGTGGTTTGGGGACAGGACCCACAGATACGCAGTATTTT.

This clonotype occurred many times. The rearrangement links TRBV2 to TRBJ2-3; 11 positions agree with TRBD2. This CDR3 contains 14 residues. Germline CDR1 and CDR2: SNHLY and FYNNEI. Germline trimming cut 7 bases from V and 3 bases from J; bases unmatched to any gene: 3. The CDR3 sequence is CASMRTSGTDTQYF. CDR3 DNA: TGTGCCAGCATGAGGACTAGCGGGACAGATACGCAGTATTTT. The full variable domain, completed using reference TRBV2 and TRBJ2-3, is EPEVTQTPSHQVTQMGQEVILRCVPISNHLYFYWYRQILGQKVEFLVSFYNNEISEKSEIFDDQFSVERPDGSNFTLKIRSTKLEDSAMYFCASMRTSGTDTQYFGPGTRLTVL.

In this sample, this clonotype turned up many times. V and J are TRBV5-5 and TRBJ2-1; the D gene is possibly TRBD2 (6 bases). Germline V gene data show CDR1 as SGHKS and CDR2 as YYEKEE (reference sequence). The CDR3 totals 13 residues. Trimming cost V 2 bases and J 12 bases, with 15 bases left between them. The CDR3 region has the DNA TGTGCCAGCAGCTTATACGCGGGGAGAGCGCAGTTCTTC. It yields the protein CASSLYAGRAQFF.

This clonotype was observed at least ten times. The rearrangement joins TRBV27 to TRBJ2-7, with TRBD2 matching 9 bases. The CDR3 runs to 15 residues. J lost 2 bases, V lost 5 bases, and 7 bases had no gene match. The germline gives CDR1 MNHEY, CDR2 SMNVEV (reference sequence). The CDR3 DNA is TGTGCCAGCAGTCCTCTAGCGGGAACAGCCTACGAGCAGTACTTC. Amino acid sequence: CASSPLAGTAYEQYF.

This clonotype was found many times. A junction end diverges from the germline sequence, so it may reflect a read error. The V gene is TRBV10-3, the J gene TRBJ2-5; a possible D gene is TRBD2 (5 bases). Germline assignment: CDR1 ENHRY and CDR2 SYGVKD. This CDR3 region has 12 residues. CDR3 region: CDISRERETQYF. The DNA of the CDR3 is TGTGACATCTCCAGAGAGCGGGAGACCCAGTACTTC.